These 26 T cell receptor beta chains originate from one sample sequenced in a study of human T cells and chemical hapten exposure. Time point: pre-sensitization, week 0. Treatment denoted: therapeutic diphenylcyclopropenone sensitization with weekly scalp DPC. A single record per CDR3 protein comes from TCRdb applying MiXCR to the RACE reads. The sample lists about 80,000 distinct CDR3 sequences, roughly 15% occurring once. The sequencing here drew on whole blood, taken in connection with sensitization to the hapten diphenylcyclopropenone (DPC). These receptors were obtained from a woman aged 45-65 years with alopecia areata. Some clones in this sample may be carry-over from other donors' samples.

The chain couples TRBV4-2 to TRBJ1-3; D ambiguous. The CDR3 has 16 residues. V was clipped by 4 bases and J by 2 bases, with 15 bases between them. The germline V gene has CDR1 LGHNA and CDR2 YNFKEQ. CDR3 in DNA: TGTGCCAGCAGCCGCCCGAGGAGGGAAGCTGGAAACACCATATATTTT. Translation: CASSRPRREAGNTIYF.

V usage is TRBV5-4 and J usage is TRBJ1-2, with no clear D. Germline assignment: CDR1 SGHNT and CDR2 YYREEE (reference sequence). This CDR3 is 13 amino acids long. Deletions cut 0 bases from V and 4 bases from J, with 7 bases between. CDR3 sequence (DNA): TGTGCCAGCAGCTTGGGTCAACCCTATGGCTACACCTTC. Translation gives CASSLGQPYGYTF.

This clonotype was recorded a few times. CDR3 protein: CASSPLLQAVLGAQYF. CDR3 sequence (DNA): TGTGCCAGCAGCCCATTACTACAGGCTGTCCTAGGGGCCCAGTACTTC. The gene calls are TRBV7-2 and TRBJ2-5; D is perhaps TRBD1 (5 bases). Trimming pared 5 bases from V and 9 bases from J, leaving 25 bases between. The CDR3 is made up of 16 amino acids. Per the germline V gene, CDR1 is SGHTA and CDR2 is FQGNSA.

This clonotype has a handful of counts. J is TRBJ1-5 and V is TRBV18, with a possible D match to TRBD1 (6 bases). Looked up from germline, CDR1 is KGHSH and CDR2 is LQKENI. This CDR3 region has 14 residues. V lost 4 bases and J lost 0, with 7 bases in between. This CDR3 is CASSRQDSNQPQHF. CDR3 nucleotides: TGTGCCAGCTCACGACAGGATAGCAATCAGCCCCAGCATTTT.

Only a few counts were recorded for this clonotype. CDR3 residues: CASRISISYEQFF. CDR3 DNA: TGTGCCAGCAGAATATCCATTTCATATGAGCAGTTCTTC. The chain uses TRBV28 and TRBJ2-1; D is ambiguous. The CDR3 spans 13 residues. With 6 bases removed from V and 8 bases from J, the gap between germline ends came to 14 bases. Germline V CDR1 and CDR2: MDHEN, SYDVKM.

Only a few counts were recorded for this clonotype. This chain links TRBV20-1 with TRBJ1-2, with unresolved D. The CDR3 is made up of 13 amino acids. Germline V CDR1 and CDR2: DFQATT, SNEGSKA (reference sequence). Deletions cut 3 bases from V and 5 bases from J, with 13 bases between. The CDR3 bases are TGCAGTGCTAGTCTCCCGACCGGGTATGGCTACACCTTC. It specifies CSASLPTGYGYTF.

This clonotype showed up many times. This chain uses TRBV5-1 with TRBJ1-6; D possibly corresponds to TRBD1 (6 bases). V was cut by 4 bases and J by 5 bases, with 13 bases left in between. Germline assignment: CDR1 SGHRS and CDR2 YFSETQ. The CDR3 is 15 residues long. CDR3 DNA sequence: TGCGCCAGCAGCGGGACGACAGGTGATAATTCACCCCTCCACTTT. Its translation: CASSGTTGDNSPLHF.

This chain links TRBV18 with TRBJ2-6; D may be TRBD1 (5 bases). The CDR3 has 20 amino acids. Germline V gene data show CDR1 as KGHSH and CDR2 as LQKENI. Trimming removed 2 bases from V and 3 bases from J, with 23 bases in between. The CDR3 here is CASSPKRLAGQLLGANVLTF. The DNA of the CDR3 is TGTGCCAGCTCACCAAAACGTCTGGCAGGGCAGCTGCTTGGGGCCAACGTCCTGACTTTC.

This clonotype was observed a few times. The chain uses TRBV29-1 and TRBJ2-4; D perhaps matches TRBD2 (6 bases). Germline V gene lookup returns CDR1 SQVTM and CDR2 ANQGSEA. The CDR3 consists of 14 residues. Trimming shortened V by 5 bases and J by 0 bases, and 11 bases separated the two germline ends. The CDR3 region is CSVLEGIAKNIQYF. For the CDR3, the DNA is TGCAGCGTTCTGGAGGGTATAGCCAAAAACATTCAGTACTTC.

The genes are TRBV21-1 and TRBJ2-3. TRBV21-1 corresponds to a pseudogene. CDR3 length: 13 residues. This CDR3 is CASGAGSTDTQYF. In nucleotides, the CDR3 is TGTGCCTCCGGTGCAGGTTCCACAGATACGCAGTATTTT.

This clonotype came up a few times. The V and J genes are TRBV6-5 and TRBJ2-1; D may correspond to TRBD1 or TRBD2 (5 bases each). Germline lookup yields CDR1 MNHEY and CDR2 SVGAGI. V lost 6 bases and J 10 bases, leaving 16 bases between the germline ends. The CDR3 length is 13 residues. CDR3 DNA sequence: TGTGCCAGCAGCCAACGGGACGCCCAGGAGCAGTTCTTC. It codes for CASSQRDAQEQFF.

J is TRBJ2-1 and V is TRBV7-8; D tentatively reads TRBD1 or TRBD2 (5 bases each). The CDR3 sequence is 18 residues long. Germline V lookup: CDR1 SGHVS, CDR2 FQNEAQ. Trimming shortened V by 5 bases and J by 0 bases, and 20 bases separated the two germline ends. CDR3 protein: CASSPRGPRVVSYNEQFF. For the CDR3, the DNA is TGTGCCAGCAGCCCCCGGGGCCCGCGCGTGGTCTCCTACAATGAGCAGTTCTTC.

Points on this clonotype: The CDR3 carries no conserved terminal phenylalanine or tryptophan, so it likely arises from a read error. The limits of the CDR3 on the DNA are not certain, so only TCRdb's listed CDR3 is given. This chain links TRBV4-2 with TRBJ1-1; the table names TRBD1, a call not compared with the DNA. The length of the CDR3 is 9 amino acids, counting both ends. From germline, CDR1 is LGHNA and CDR2 YNFKEQ. The CDR3 here is CASSRCRDR.

There are many counts of this clonotype. Here the CDR3 DNA reads TGCAGCGCACGGACAGTCACCTACGAGCAGTACTTC. This encodes CSARTVTYEQYF. The chain carries TRBV29-1 and TRBJ2-7, with D possibly being TRBD1 (6 bases). The CDR3 covers 12 residues. Germline V gives CDR1 SQVTM, CDR2 ANQGSEA. V was shortened by 7 bases and J by 2 bases, with 12 bases between the two germline ends.

The chain carries TRBV29-1 and TRBJ1-4; D unclear. The V gene's germline CDR1 is SQVTM and CDR2 ANQGSEA. V lost 5 bases to trimming and J lost 0 bases, with 16 bases between them. The CDR3 length is 16 residues. CDR3 region: CSVSGSSVATNEKLFF. The CDR3, as DNA: TGCAGCGTTTCTGGTTCGTCAGTTGCAACTAATGAAAAACTGTTTTTT.

With respect to this clonotype: One end of the junction fails to match germline, which may point to a read error. V and J are TRBV2 and TRBJ1-1; no definite D call. The V gene's germline CDR1 is SNHLY and CDR2 FYNNEI. The CDR3 loop spans 12 amino acids. CDR3 amino acids: CASNRLDTEAFF. The CDR3 DNA is TGCGCCAGCAACAGACTAGACACTGAAGCTTTCTTT.

The sample holds a few counts of this clonotype. V usage is TRBV6-1 and J usage is TRBJ1-6; D unclear. Germline CDR1 is MNHNS and CDR2 is SASEGT. V dropped 7 bases and J dropped 7 bases, with 14 bases sitting between them. The CDR3 runs to 14 residues. The CDR3 protein is CASIRGGRNSPLHF. The CDR3 nucleotides are TGTGCCAGCATCCGAGGCGGGAGAAATTCACCCCTCCACTTT.

The V gene is TRBV27, the J gene TRBJ2-5; maybe TRBD1 (5 bases). V lost 5 bases and J lost 3, with 16 bases in between. The CDR3 runs 15 residues. In germline, CDR1 is MNHEY, CDR2 SMNVEV (reference sequence). CDR3 nucleotides: TGTGCCAGCAGTCCCTACTCGACAGTCGAAGAGACCCAGTACTTC. This gives the protein CASSPYSTVEETQYF.

This clonotype was seen repeatedly, ten times or more. This chain uses TRBV14 with TRBJ2-1; D uncertain. V gave up 4 bases and J gave up 6 bases, with 10 bases separating them. Germline V lookup: CDR1 SGHDN, CDR2 FVKESK. The CDR3 is 13 amino acids. CDR3 sequence reads: CASSPGRTNEQFF. DNA of the CDR3: TGTGCCAGCAGCCCCGGACGGACCAATGAGCAGTTCTTC.

The chain is built from TRBV10-3 and TRBJ2-7; 10 bases are shared with TRBD1. This CDR3 has 14 residues. Germline trimming cut 2 bases from V and 2 bases from J; bases unmatched to any gene: 0. CDR1 is ENHRY, CDR2 SYGVKD, per germline. The CDR3 DNA reads as TGTGCCATCAGTGAGGGACAGGGGGCCTACGAGCAGTACTTC. It is translated as CAISEGQGAYEQYF.

V usage is TRBV5-4 and J usage is TRBJ2-3; D may be TRBD2 (5 bases). Per the germline V gene, CDR1 is SGHNT and CDR2 is YYREEE (reference sequence). The CDR3 is made up of 16 amino acids. The V and J ends lost 4 bases and 2 bases respectively, with 17 bases between them. This chain's CDR3 is CASSPGSSILTDTQYF. The CDR3 DNA follows: TGTGCCAGCAGCCCGGGGTCCTCGATCCTCACAGATACGCAGTATTTT. The variable domain in full, completed from reference TRBV5-4 and TRBJ2-3, reads ETGVTQSPTHLIKTRGQQVTLRCSSQSGHNTVSWYQQALGQGPQFIFQYYREEENGRGNFPPRFSGLQFPNYSSELNVNALELDDSALYLCASSPGSSILTDTQYFGPGTRLTVL.

The rearrangement joins TRBV6-6 to TRBJ2-3; TRBD2 matches 11 bases. Unmatched junction bases numbered 2, after V lost 0 bases and J lost 6 bases. CDR3 length equals 15 residues. Germline assignment: CDR1 MNHNY and CDR2 SVGAGI (reference sequence). CDR3 bases: TGTGCCAGCAGTTACTCGGGGACTAGCGGTGATACGCAGTATTTT. Protein: CASSYSGTSGDTQYF.

CDR3 coding DNA: TGTGCCAGCAGCTTAAGGGTACAATACGGGGAGCTGTTTTTT. It yields the protein CASSLRVQYGELFF. This chain links TRBV7-2 with TRBJ2-2; D is uncertain. This CDR3 is 14 amino acids long. V shed 2 bases and J shed 7 bases, with 11 bases lying between them. Germline V gene sequence: CDR1 SGHTA, CDR2 FQGNSA.

This clonotype was seen more than once but under ten times. This sequence joins TRBV29-1 and TRBJ2-2, with 15 bases matching TRBD2. The J segment lost 5 bases and the V segment lost 7 bases, leaving 14 bases of the junction unmatched. This CDR3 region has 18 residues. CDR1 is SQVTM, CDR2 ANQGSEA, per germline. CDR3 sequence (DNA): TGCAGCGCGCAAACCCGGACTAGCGGGAGGGCCCGGACCGGGGAGCTGTTTTTT. Amino acid sequence: CSAQTRTSGRARTGELFF.

The chain employs TRBV9 and TRBJ1-2, with 9 bases matching TRBD1. The ends lost 0 bases at V and 1 base at J; junction bases unmatched: 1. The CDR3 has 15 amino acids. The germline V gene has CDR1 SGDLS and CDR2 YYNGEE. DNA of the CDR3: TGTGCCAGCAGCGTAGGGACAGGGGTTAACTATGGCTACACCTTC. It encodes CASSVGTGVNYGYTF.

This clonotype was recorded at least ten times. The chain is built from TRBV20-1 and TRBJ2-5, with 9 bases identical to TRBD1. Germline CDR1 is DFQATT and CDR2 is SNEGSKA (reference sequence). The J segment lost 3 bases and the V segment lost 1 base, leaving 3 bases of the junction unmatched. The CDR3 runs to 14 residues. CDR3 loop: CSARGDRVEETQYF. The CDR3 coding sequence is TGCAGTGCTAGAGGGGACAGGGTAGAAGAGACCCAGTACTTC.